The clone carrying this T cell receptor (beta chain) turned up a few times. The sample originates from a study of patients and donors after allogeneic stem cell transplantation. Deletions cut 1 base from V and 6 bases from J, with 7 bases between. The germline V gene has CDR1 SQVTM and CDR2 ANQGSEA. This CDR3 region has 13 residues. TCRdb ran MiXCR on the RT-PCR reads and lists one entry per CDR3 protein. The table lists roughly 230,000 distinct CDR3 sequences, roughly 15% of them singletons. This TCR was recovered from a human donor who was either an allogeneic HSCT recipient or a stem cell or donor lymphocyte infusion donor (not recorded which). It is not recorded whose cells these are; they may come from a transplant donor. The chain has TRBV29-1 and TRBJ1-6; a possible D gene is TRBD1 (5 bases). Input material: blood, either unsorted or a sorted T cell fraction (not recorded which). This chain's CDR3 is CSVEVGGNSPLHF. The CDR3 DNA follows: TGCAGCGTTGAAGTCGGGGGTAATTCACCCCTCCACTTT.